This T cell receptor beta chain was sequenced during a study of beta chain features in type 1 diabetes. Study-level points and caveats: Patients and controls would share equally any PCR tilt toward shorter templates. A moderate, significant TCRB CDR3 shortening appeared in type 1 diabetes across four CD4+ subsets. A potential influence of HLA type upon TCRB rearrangement remained unresolved herein. Comparison showed that naive, central memory and Treg TCRB repertoires appeared more similar among patients than among healthy donors.

For this clone: Its antigen is unidentified.

Germline assignment: CDR1 SGHDN and CDR2 FVKESK. Trimming removed 2 bases at V and 0 bases at J, with 11 bases between. The CDR3 sequence is 16 residues long. Expressed TCRB transcripts were sequenced because the isolated RNA had all been reverse transcribed beforehand. Only in-frame clones appear in the TCRdb table, and some are missing; sequencing was by immunoSEQ multiplex PCR. Among hundreds of thousands of clones listed, 14% to 15% were seen once. On average, the one heparinised blood draw given by each donor was roughly 100 mL. The sample taken for sequencing was naive CD4+ T cells from blood. This clonotype was sampled from a man in his late teens or twenties with type 1 diabetes. The chain couples TRBV14 to TRBJ2-1; maybe TRBD1 (5 bases). The CDR3, as DNA: TGTGCCAGCAGCCAACTTGACAGATCCTCCTACAATGAGCAGTTCTTC. Its translation is CASSQLDRSSYNEQFF.